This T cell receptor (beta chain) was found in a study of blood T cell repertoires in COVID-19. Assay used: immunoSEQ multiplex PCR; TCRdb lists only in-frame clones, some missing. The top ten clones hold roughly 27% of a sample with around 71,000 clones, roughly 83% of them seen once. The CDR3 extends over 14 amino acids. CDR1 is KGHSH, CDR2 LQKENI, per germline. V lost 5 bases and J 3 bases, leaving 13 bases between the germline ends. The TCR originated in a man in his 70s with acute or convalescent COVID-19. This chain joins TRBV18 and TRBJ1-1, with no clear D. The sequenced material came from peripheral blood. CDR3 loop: CASSSEDWDTEAFF. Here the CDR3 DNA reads TGTGCCAGCTCATCTGAGGACTGGGACACTGAAGCTTTCTTT.